Following are 3 T cell receptor beta chains from one sample sequenced in a study of blood T cells in healthy people across ages. A J-beta primer mix and a sample-barcoded 5' primer were used in a second PCR of roughly 7 to 12 cycles. TCRdb used MiXCR to reprocess the 5' RACE reads, holding one entry per CDR3 protein. Counted here are over 450,000 distinct CDR3 sequences, approximately 25% occurring once; the ten biggest clones make up 8.5% to 9.5%. These records were also assigned to another study, of T cells of mothers and their children.

The material sequenced was blood. These receptors were collected from a boy between 10 and 17 years old in good health.

In its sample, this clonotype was seen a few times. The conserved phenylalanine or tryptophan normally closing the CDR3 is absent here, so this likely arose from a read error. V gene TRBV7-2 combines with J gene TRBJ2-5; 9 nucleotides line up with TRBD2. This CDR3 comprises 17 residues. From germline, CDR1 is SGHTA and CDR2 FQGNSA. V shed 1 base, J shed 5 bases, and the junction held 11 bases outside the gene matches. The CDR3, as DNA: TGTGCCAGCAGCTTAGAGACTAGCGGAATGAAGAGCGAGACCCAGTACCTC. Amino acid sequence: CASSLETSGMKSETQYL.

This chain connects TRBV20-1 to TRBJ2-7; TRBD1 matches at 8 bases. The CDR3 runs to 13 residues. The germline V gene encodes CDR1 DFQATT and CDR2 SNEGSKA (reference sequence). Trimming cost V 5 bases and J 3 bases; bases outside gene matches: 6. The CDR3 coding sequence is TGCAGTGCTGCCCGGGACAGGATCTACGAGCAGTACTTC. This codes for CSAARDRIYEQYF.

V gene TRBV3-1 combines with J gene TRBJ1-1; TRBD1 agrees at 8 bases. In germline, CDR1 is LGHDT, CDR2 YNNKEL (reference sequence). CDR3 length: 17 amino acids. The V gene end was trimmed by 3 bases and the J gene end by 9 bases; junction bases not matched to a gene: 18. For the CDR3, the DNA is TGTGCCAGCAGCCATGCCGCGACAGGGGTCGGCGGGCTGAAAGCTTTCTTT. Translation: CASSHAATGVGGLKAFF.